A selection of T cell receptor beta chains follows, all from one sample in a study of cytotoxic CD8 clonotypes in ibrutinib-treated CLL. Sequencing was performed with immunoSEQ multiplex PCR; in TCRdb, only in-frame clones are kept and a portion is missing. The sample holds tens of thousands of clones, approximately 65% seen once. Specimen: PBMCs, collected after 24 months of ibrutinib treatment. Source of these receptors: a human donor with chronic lymphocytic leukemia. Each CDR3 is given with its conserved first and last residue. Each record gives: D gene, clone size, J gene, CDR3 length, V gene, CDR3 protein, CDR3 DNA. D genes are given only for firm matches. Clone size is stated in some rows and not others, as once, few, many or a class when expanded.

>TRBD1|-|TRBJ1-1|17|TRBV30
CAWKEWGQLSLNTEAFF
TGTGCCTGGAAGGAGTGGGGACAGCTCAGTTTGAACACTGAAGCTTTCTTT
>-|-|TRBJ1-2|13|TRBV6-5
CASSPTRVYGYTF
TGTGCCAGCAGCCCCACCAGGGTGTATGGCTACACCTTC
>-|-|TRBJ1-3|16|TRBV5-1
CASSLGDVASGNTIYF
TGCGCCAGCAGCTTGGGTGACGTCGCCTCTGGAAACACCATATATTTT
>-|-|TRBJ2-1|14|TRBV6-5
CASSYLRGPYRQFF
TGTGCCAGCAGTTACCTCCGAGGGCCGTATAGGCAGTTCTTC
>TRBD1|-|TRBJ1-2|15|TRBV2
CASRVITGGAKGYTF
TGTGCCAGCAGGGTCATAACAGGGGGCGCGAAGGGCTACACCTTC
>-|many|TRBJ2-1|14|TRBV4-2
CASSQEQSNNEQFF
TGTGCCAGCAGCCAAGAACAGTCCAACAATGAGCAGTTCTTC
>-|-|TRBJ2-3|16|TRBV7-2
CASSSPGGDGTDTQYF
TGTGCCAGCAGCTCCCCAGGCGGGGACGGCACAGATACGCAGTATTTT
>TRBD2|-|TRBJ2-3|21|TRBV9
CASSVAIRTSGRAKFTDTQYF
TGTGCCAGCAGCGTAGCTATAAGGACTAGCGGGAGGGCCAAATTTACAGATACGCAGTATTTT
>-|-|TRBJ1-2|11|TRBV20-1
CSARNPNGYTF
TGCAGTGCTAGAAATCCTAATGGCTACACCTTC
>TRBD2|many|TRBJ2-1|15|TRBV2
CASRAGTSAYNEQFF
TGTGCCAGCAGAGCCGGGACTAGCGCCTACAATGAGCAGTTCTTC
>-|few|TRBJ1-1|13|TRBV11-2
CASSFGENTEAFF
TGTGCCAGCAGCTTCGGGGAGAACACTGAAGCTTTCTTT
>TRBD2|once|TRBJ2-1|15|TRBV9
CASSVELAGNNEQFF
TGTGCCAGCAGCGTAGAACTAGCGGGGAACAATGAGCAGTTCTTC
>-|-|TRBJ2-7|15|TRBV7-6
CASSLGQTPRYEQYF
TGTGCCAGCAGCTTAGGACAAACTCCTAGGTACGAGCAGTACTTC
>-|-|TRBJ2-7|15|TRBV5-1
CASSLGPGDSYEQYF
TGCGCCAGCAGCTTGGGTCCAGGGGATTCCTACGAGCAGTACTTC
>-|few|TRBJ1-1|13|TRBV7-9
CASRGLINTEAFF
TGTGCCAGCAGGGGTCTCATAAACACTGAAGCTTTCTTT
>-|-|TRBJ2-1|16|TRBV6-1
CASSELGGAPYNEQFF
TGTGCCAGCAGTGAATTAGGAGGGGCCCCCTACAATGAGCAGTTCTTC
>TRBD2|-|TRBJ2-1|13|TRBV30
CAWRLAVHNEQFF
TGTGCCTGGAGACTAGCGGTTCACAATGAGCAGTTCTTC
>-|-|TRBJ2-3|14|TRBV5-1
CASLWTPQADTQYF
TGCGCCAGCCTGTGGACTCCGCAAGCAGATACGCAGTATTTT
>-|once|TRBJ2-1|11|TRBV7-8
CASSLDNEQFF
TGTGCCAGCAGCTTAGACAATGAGCAGTTCTTC
>TRBD2|-|TRBJ2-3|12|TRBV7-9
CATERGSDTQYF
TGTGCCACTGAGCGGGGATCAGATACGCAGTATTTT
>TRBD2|few|TRBJ2-7|16|TRBV5-1
CASSLPGLAGVNEQYF
TGCGCCAGCAGCTTACCGGGACTAGCGGGAGTAAACGAGCAGTACTTC
>-|-|TRBJ1-1|16|TRBV5-1
CASRRQVGVEGTEAFF
TGCGCCAGCAGACGCCAAGTGGGGGTGGAGGGGACTGAAGCTTTCTTT
>-|few|TRBJ1-2|12|TRBV7-2
CASSDPGTGYTF
TGTGCCAGCAGCGACCCAGGGACTGGCTACACCTTC
>TRBD2|once|TRBJ2-3|18|TRBV7-3
CASSPKGGGYSSTDTQYF
TGTGCCAGCAGCCCCAAGGGCGGGGGGTACTCTAGCACAGATACGCAGTATTTT
>-|few|TRBJ1-2|14|TRBV30
CAWRGQGLVYGYTF
TGTGCCTGGAGGGGTCAAGGTTTGGTCTATGGCTACACCTTC
>-|-|TRBJ2-3|12|TRBV5-4
CASSLVTDTQYF
TGTGCCAGCAGCTTGGTGACAGATACGCAGTATTTT
>-|-|TRBJ2-3|14|TRBV5-1
CASSPGTSTDTQYF
TGCGCCAGCAGCCCAGGGACTAGCACAGATACGCAGTATTTT
>-|-|TRBJ1-1|14|TRBV21-1
CASSGRTANTEAFF
TGTGCCAGCAGCGGAAGGACAGCCAACACTGAAGCTTTCTTT
>-|-|TRBJ1-2|13|TRBV5-1
CASSLVLRNGYTF
TGCGCCAGCAGCTTGGTGTTGCGAAATGGCTACACCTTC
>-|many|TRBJ2-2|12|TRBV30
CALVGNTGELFF
TGTGCCTTGGTGGGTAACACCGGGGAGCTGTTTTTT
>-|-|TRBJ2-7|14|TRBV11-1
CASSPAESNYEQYF
TGTGCCAGCAGCCCGGCGGAAAGCAACTACGAGCAGTACTTC
>-|-|TRBJ2-2|16|TRBV6-5
CASSYSVGANTGELFF
TGTGCCAGCAGTTACTCGGTGGGGGCGAACACCGGGGAGCTGTTTTTT
>-|-|TRBJ1-5|15|TRBV5-1
CASSLEPGINQPQHF
TGCGCCAGCAGCTTGGAACCAGGGATCAATCAGCCCCAGCATTTT
>TRBD1|-|TRBJ1-2|16|TRBV7-9
CASSSRQGLRFGGYTF
TGTGCCAGCAGCTCAAGACAGGGACTTAGGTTCGGGGGCTACACCTTC
>-|-|TRBJ2-2|14|TRBV2
CASSRAWNTGELFF
TGTGCCAGCAGTCGGGCGTGGAACACCGGGGAGCTGTTTTTT
>TRBD1|-|TRBJ2-7|14|TRBV27
CASSFAGQGYEQYF
TGTGCCAGCAGTTTCGCGGGACAGGGCTACGAGCAGTACTTC
>-|-|TRBJ2-3|15|TRBV5-6
CASSLPDSYTDTQYF
TGTGCCAGCAGCTTACCGGACAGTTACACAGATACGCAGTATTTT
>-|-|TRBJ2-3|16|TRBV30
CAWGGAGLRGTDTQYF
TGTGCCTGGGGGGGGGCAGGCCTCCGGGGCACAGATACGCAGTATTTT
>TRBD2|few|TRBJ2-2|19|TRBV9
CASSARVGTSGSWTGELFF
TGTGCCAGCAGCGCACGGGTGGGGACTAGCGGGAGCTGGACCGGGGAGCTGTTTTTT
>-|-|TRBJ2-7|13|TRBV18
CASSPLSSYEQYF
TGTGCCAGCTCACCACTTAGCTCCTACGAGCAGTACTTC
>-|-|TRBJ2-3|14|TRBV5-6
CASSLTGTTDTQYF
TGTGCCAGCAGCCTGACAGGCACCACAGATACGCAGTATTTT
>TRBD2|-|TRBJ2-1|17|TRBV28
CASRETSGSVSYNEQFF
TGTGCCAGCAGGGAAACTAGCGGGAGCGTATCCTACAATGAGCAGTTCTTC
>-|few|TRBJ1-1|13|TRBV14
CASSTAGKARAFF
TGTGCCAGCAGCACCGCGGGAAAAGCAAGAGCTTTCTTT
>-|-|TRBJ1-2|15|TRBV11-2
CASSLDPGTRYGYTF
TGTGCCAGCAGCTTAGATCCAGGGACCCGCTATGGCTACACCTTC
>-|-|TRBJ2-3|19|TRBV4-1
CASSQEGPPSIGPTDTQYF
TGCGCCAGCAGCCAAGAAGGCCCCCCTAGTATCGGGCCCACAGATACGCAGTATTTT
>TRBD1|-|TRBJ2-7|16|TRBV5-1
CASSLAGTVGRYEQYF
TGCGCCAGCAGCTTAGCCGGGACAGTGGGACGCTACGAGCAGTACTTC
>-|-|TRBJ1-5|13|TRBV5-4
CASSLGPDQPQHF
TGTGCCAGCAGCTTGGGGCCGGATCAGCCCCAGCATTTT
>-|-|TRBJ2-7|14|TRBV5-1
CASSLAGGRAEQYF
TGCGCCAGCAGCTTGGCCGGGGGGCGCGCCGAGCAGTACTTC
>-|once|TRBJ2-7|13|TRBV30
CAWRIGRTYEQYF
TGTGCCTGGAGAATCGGCAGGACCTACGAGCAGTACTTC
>TRBD1|few|TRBJ1-2|15|TRBV30
CAWSVGDRINYGYTF
TGTGCCTGGAGTGTAGGGGACAGGATCAATTATGGCTACACCTTC
>TRBD1|-|TRBJ2-7|13|TRBV12-5
CASGIPGQYEQYF
TGTGCTAGTGGCATCCCGGGACAGTACGAGCAGTACTTC
>-|-|TRBJ2-2|16|TRBV18
CASSPYEGPNTGELFF
TGTGCCAGCTCACCTTACGAGGGGCCGAACACCGGGGAGCTGTTTTTT
>-|-|TRBJ2-7|15|TRBV6-6
CASSYDGGQLYEQYF
TGTGCCAGCAGTTACGACGGGGGACAGTTATACGAGCAGTACTTC
>TRBD2|-|TRBJ2-1|15|TRBV27
CASGLLAGSVTEQFF
TGTGCCAGCGGACTACTAGCGGGATCTGTTACTGAGCAGTTCTTC
>-|-|TRBJ1-6|17|TRBV5-1
CASSLVSGTRTISPLHF
TGCGCCAGCAGCTTGGTTTCGGGAACCAGAACTATTTCACCCCTCCACTTT
>-|-|TRBJ2-7|13|TRBV28
CAARGGRKAEQYF
TGTGCCGCCCGGGGCGGCAGGAAAGCCGAGCAGTACTTC
>TRBD2|-|TRBJ2-4|17|TRBV28
CASSGTSGRTVVDIQYF
TGTGCCAGCAGTGGGACTAGCGGGAGGACTGTGGTTGACATTCAGTACTTC
>TRBD1|-|TRBJ2-1|14|TRBV9
CASSVWDRGNEQFF
TGTGCCAGCAGCGTATGGGACAGGGGAAATGAGCAGTTCTTC
>-|few|TRBJ2-3|12|TRBV2
CASSEGRLAQYF
TGTGCCAGCAGTGAGGGCAGGCTGGCGCAGTATTTT
>-|-|TRBJ2-1|20|TRBV29-1
CSVEDLFRPGLVRPYNEQFF
TGCAGCGTTGAAGATTTGTTCCGACCCGGCCTAGTCCGGCCTTACAATGAGCAGTTCTTC